This T cell receptor (beta chain) comes out of a study of CD8 T cells in Susac syndrome. This CDR3 is built from 18 residues. Looked up from germline, CDR1 is SGHDT and CDR2 is YYEEEE. Germline trimming cut 0 bases from V and 1 base from J; bases unmatched to any gene: 10. Random hexamers primed reverse transcription of about 0.5 to 1 ug RNA. TCRdb re-called the immunoSEQ multiplex PCR reads with MiXCR, one entry per CDR3 protein. This table holds about 300,000 distinct CDR3 sequences, about 88% found once. The specimen sequenced was CD8+ T cells from PBMCs. This TCR derives from a human donor with multiple sclerosis. The chain recombines TRBV5-6 with TRBJ2-4, with 7 bases identical to TRBD1. CDR3 sequence (DNA): TGTGCCAGCAGCTTGGAAGGACAGGAGTTCTATGCCAAAAACATTCAGTACTTC. Its protein product is CASSLEGQEFYAKNIQYF.